This T cell receptor (beta chain) was obtained from a study of T cell responses to AZD1222 COVID-19 vaccine. The wider study: Both about-4-week and about-12-week second-dose recipients were combined.

Only in-frame clones appear in the TCRdb table, and some are missing; sequencing was by immunoSEQ multiplex PCR. This table holds 85,000 to 130,000 clones, approximately 88% found once. Comment on this clone: As yet, its antigen is unknown.

Study-wide results and limits: Only five or six AZD1222 recipients tested seropositive at baseline.

CDR3 length: 17 amino acids. Trimming left V 1 base short and J 3 bases short, with 18 bases between. Germline V gene sequence: CDR1 SGHTA, CDR2 FQGNSA. J is TRBJ2-5 and V is TRBV7-2; D possibly corresponds to TRBD1 (7 bases). The origin of this receptor is an adult in good health. The material sequenced was peripheral blood, taken on day 0 of AZD1222 vaccination. CDR3 in DNA: TGTGCCAGCAGCTTAGTCGGAGGGGGCGCGGGTGAAGAGACCCAGTACTTC. It encodes CASSLVGGGAGEETQYF.